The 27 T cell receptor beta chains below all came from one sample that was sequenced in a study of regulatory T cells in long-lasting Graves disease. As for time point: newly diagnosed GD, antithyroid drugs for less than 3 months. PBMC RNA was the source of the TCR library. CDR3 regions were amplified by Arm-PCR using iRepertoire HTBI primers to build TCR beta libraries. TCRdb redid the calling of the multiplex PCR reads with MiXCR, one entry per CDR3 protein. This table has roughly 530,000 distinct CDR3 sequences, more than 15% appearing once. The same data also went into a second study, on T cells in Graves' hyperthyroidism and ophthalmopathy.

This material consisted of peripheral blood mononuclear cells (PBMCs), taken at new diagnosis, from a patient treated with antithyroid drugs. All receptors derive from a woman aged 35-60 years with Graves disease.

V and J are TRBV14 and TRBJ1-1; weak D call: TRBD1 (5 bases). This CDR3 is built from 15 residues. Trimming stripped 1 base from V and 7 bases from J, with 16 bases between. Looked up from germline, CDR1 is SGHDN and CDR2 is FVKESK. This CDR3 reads CASSQARQTPREAFF. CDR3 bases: TGTGCCAGCAGCCAAGCCAGACAGACTCCCCGTGAAGCTTTCTTT.

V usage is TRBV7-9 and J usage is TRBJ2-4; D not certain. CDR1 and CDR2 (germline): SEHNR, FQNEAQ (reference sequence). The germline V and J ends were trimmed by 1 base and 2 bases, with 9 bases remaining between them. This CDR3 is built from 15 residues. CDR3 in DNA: TGTGCCAGCAGCTTAGAGTCAGGTTCCAAAAACATTCAGTACTTC. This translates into CASSLESGSKNIQYF.

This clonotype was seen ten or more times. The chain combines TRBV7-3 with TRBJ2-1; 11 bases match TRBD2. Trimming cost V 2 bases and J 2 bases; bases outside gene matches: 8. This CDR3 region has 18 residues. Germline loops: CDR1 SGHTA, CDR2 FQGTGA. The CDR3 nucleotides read TGTGCCAGCAGCTTAGGAACTAGCGGGGGCCCGACCTACAATGAGCAGTTCTTC. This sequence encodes CASSLGTSGGPTYNEQFF. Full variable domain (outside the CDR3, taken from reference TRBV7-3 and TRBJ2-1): GAGVSQTPSNKVTEKGKYVELRCDPISGHTALYWYRQSLGQGPEFLIYFQGTGAADDSGLPNDRFFAVRPEGSVSTLKIQRTERGDSAVYLCASSLGTSGGPTYNEQFFGPGTRLTVL.

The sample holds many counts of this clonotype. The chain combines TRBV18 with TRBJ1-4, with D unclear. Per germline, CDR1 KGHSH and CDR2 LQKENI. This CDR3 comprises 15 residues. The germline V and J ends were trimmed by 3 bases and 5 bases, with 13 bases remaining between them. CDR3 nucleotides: TGTGCCAGCTCACCGACGGACGCAGTAAATGAAAAACTGTTTTTT. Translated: CASSPTDAVNEKLFF. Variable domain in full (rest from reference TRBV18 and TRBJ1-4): NAGVMQNPRHLVRRRGQEARLRCSPMKGHSHVYWYRQLPEEGLKFMVYLQKENIIDESGMPKERFSAEFPKEGPSILRIQQVVRGDSAAYFCASSPTDAVNEKLFFGSGTQLSVL.

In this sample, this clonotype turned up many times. This CDR3 reads CASSRLAGLAGELKNIQYF. The DNA of the CDR3 is TGTGCCAGCAGCCGGCTGGCGGGACTAGCGGGGGAACTTAAAAACATTCAGTACTTC. The chain links TRBV3-1 to TRBJ2-4; 14 bases align to TRBD2. Germline V gene lookup returns CDR1 LGHDT and CDR2 YNNKEL (reference sequence). The CDR3 totals 19 residues. Trimming took 4 bases from V and 4 from J; bases not matched to a gene: 12.

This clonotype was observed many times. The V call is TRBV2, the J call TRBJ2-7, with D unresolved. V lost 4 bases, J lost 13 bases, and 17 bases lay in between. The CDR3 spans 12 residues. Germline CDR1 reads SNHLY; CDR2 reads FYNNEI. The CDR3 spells CASSAVGSRCYF. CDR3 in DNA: TGTGCCAGCAGTGCCGTAGGATCGAGGTGTTACTTC.

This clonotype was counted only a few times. In DNA form, the CDR3 reads TGTGCCAGCAGTGAGACAGGGCAAACTGGAAACACCATATATTTT. The encoded protein is CASSETGQTGNTIYF. V is TRBV6-1 and J is TRBJ1-3; 7 bases agree with TRBD1. Germline V gives CDR1 MNHNS, CDR2 SASEGT. The ends lost 3 bases at V and 2 bases at J; junction bases unmatched: 4. This CDR3 has 15 amino acids.

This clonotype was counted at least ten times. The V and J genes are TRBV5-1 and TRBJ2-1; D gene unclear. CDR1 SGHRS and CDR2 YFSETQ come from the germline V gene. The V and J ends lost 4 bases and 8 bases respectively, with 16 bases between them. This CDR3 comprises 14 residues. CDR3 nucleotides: TGCGCCAGCAGCGTCCCTAGAATCGAACATGAGCAGTTCTTC. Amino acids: CASSVPRIEHEQFF.

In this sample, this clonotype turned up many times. The CDR3 DNA is TGTGCCAGCAGAAACAGGGACGAGCAGTACTTC. It translates to CASRNRDEQYF. The chain is built from TRBV3-1 and TRBJ2-7; D possibly corresponds to TRBD1 (6 bases). The CDR3 has 11 amino acids. The V gene lost 6 bases and the J gene lost 5 bases, with 8 bases spanning the gap. Germline V gene sequence: CDR1 LGHDT, CDR2 YNNKEL (reference sequence).

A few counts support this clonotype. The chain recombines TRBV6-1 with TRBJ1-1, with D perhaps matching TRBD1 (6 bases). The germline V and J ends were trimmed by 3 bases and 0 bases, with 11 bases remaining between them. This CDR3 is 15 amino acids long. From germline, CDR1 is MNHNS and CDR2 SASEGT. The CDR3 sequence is CASSDLTGMNTEAFF. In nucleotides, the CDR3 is TGTGCCAGCAGTGATCTAACAGGGATGAACACTGAAGCTTTCTTT.

In DNA, the CDR3 is TGCGCCAGCAGCTTTACCGGGACAGGAATTTACGAGCAGTACTTC. Protein product: CASSFTGTGIYEQYF. The chain employs TRBV5-1 and TRBJ2-7, with 8 bases that match TRBD1. Germline CDR1 SGHRS, CDR2 YFSETQ. Trimming took 2 bases from V and 4 from J; bases not matched to a gene: 8. CDR3 length equals 15 residues.

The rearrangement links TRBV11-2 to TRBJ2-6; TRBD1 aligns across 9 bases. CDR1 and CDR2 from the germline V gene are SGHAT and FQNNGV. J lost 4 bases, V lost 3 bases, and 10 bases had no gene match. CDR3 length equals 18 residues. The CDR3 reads CASSFSGQGLIGANVLTF. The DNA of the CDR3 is TGTGCCAGCAGCTTTTCGGGACAGGGCCTTATAGGGGCCAACGTCCTGACTTTC. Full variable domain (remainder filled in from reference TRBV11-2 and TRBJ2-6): EAGVAQSPRYKIIEKRQSVAFWCNPISGHATLYWYQQILGQGPKLLIQFQNNGVVDDSQLPKDRFSAERLKGVDSTLKIQPAKLEDSAVYLCASSFSGQGLIGANVLTFGAGSRLTVL.

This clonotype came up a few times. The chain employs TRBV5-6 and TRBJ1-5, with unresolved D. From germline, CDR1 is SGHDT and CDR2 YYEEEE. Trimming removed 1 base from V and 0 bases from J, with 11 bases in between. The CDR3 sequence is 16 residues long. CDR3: CASSLWGGTSNQPQHF. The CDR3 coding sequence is TGTGCCAGCAGCTTGTGGGGTGGAACTAGCAATCAGCCCCAGCATTTT.

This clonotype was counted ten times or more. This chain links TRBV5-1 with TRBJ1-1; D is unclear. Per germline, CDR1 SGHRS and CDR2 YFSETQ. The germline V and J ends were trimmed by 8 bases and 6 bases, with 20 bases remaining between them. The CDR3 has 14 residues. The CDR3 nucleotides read TGCGCCAGTACACTCATGGTAGGAGGCGCTGAAGCTTTCTTT. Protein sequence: CASTLMVGGAEAFF.

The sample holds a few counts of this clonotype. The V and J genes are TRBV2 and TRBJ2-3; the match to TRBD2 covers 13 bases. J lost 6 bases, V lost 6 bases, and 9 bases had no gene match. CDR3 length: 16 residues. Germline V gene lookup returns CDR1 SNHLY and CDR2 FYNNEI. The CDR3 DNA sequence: TGTGCCAGCAGCCCACAACTAGCGGGGGGGCGCGATACGCAGTATTTT. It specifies CASSPQLAGGRDTQYF.

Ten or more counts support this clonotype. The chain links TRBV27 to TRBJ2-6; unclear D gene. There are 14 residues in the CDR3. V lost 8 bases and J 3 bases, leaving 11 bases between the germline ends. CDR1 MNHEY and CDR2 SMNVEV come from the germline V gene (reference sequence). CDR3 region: CASRRTSGANVLTF. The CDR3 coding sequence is TGTGCCAGCCGGCGAACAAGTGGGGCCAACGTCCTGACTTTC.

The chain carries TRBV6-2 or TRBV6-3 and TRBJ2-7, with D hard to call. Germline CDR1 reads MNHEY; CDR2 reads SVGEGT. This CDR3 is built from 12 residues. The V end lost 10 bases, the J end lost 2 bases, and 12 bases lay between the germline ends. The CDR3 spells CATIQSTYEQYF. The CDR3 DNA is TGTGCCACCATCCAGTCAACCTACGAGCAGTACTTC.

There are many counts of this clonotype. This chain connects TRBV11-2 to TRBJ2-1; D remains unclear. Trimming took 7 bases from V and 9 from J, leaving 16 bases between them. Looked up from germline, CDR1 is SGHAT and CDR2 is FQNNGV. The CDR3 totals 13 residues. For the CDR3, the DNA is TGTGCCAGCACTACCTATGGTGTGGTTGAGCAGTTCTTC. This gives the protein CASTTYGVVEQFF.

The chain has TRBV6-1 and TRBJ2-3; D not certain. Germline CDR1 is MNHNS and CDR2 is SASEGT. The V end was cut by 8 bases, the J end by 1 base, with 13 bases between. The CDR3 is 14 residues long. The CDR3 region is CASVRSPGTDTQYF. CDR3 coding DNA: TGTGCCAGCGTTAGGAGCCCTGGCACAGATACGCAGTATTTT.

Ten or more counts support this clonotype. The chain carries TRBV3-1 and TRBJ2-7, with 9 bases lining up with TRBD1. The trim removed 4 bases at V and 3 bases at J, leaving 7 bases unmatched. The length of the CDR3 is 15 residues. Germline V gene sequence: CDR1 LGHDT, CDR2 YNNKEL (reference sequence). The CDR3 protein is CASSPPGQGIYEQYF. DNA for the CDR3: TGTGCCAGCAGCCCTCCGGGACAGGGTATCTACGAGCAGTACTTC.

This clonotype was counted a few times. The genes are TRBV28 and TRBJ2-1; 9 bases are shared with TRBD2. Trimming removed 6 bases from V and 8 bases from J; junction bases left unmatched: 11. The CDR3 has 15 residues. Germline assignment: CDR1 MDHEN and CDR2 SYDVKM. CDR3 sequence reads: CASSTSSGGRDEQFF. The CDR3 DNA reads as TGTGCCAGCAGCACGAGTAGCGGGGGTAGGGATGAGCAGTTCTTC.

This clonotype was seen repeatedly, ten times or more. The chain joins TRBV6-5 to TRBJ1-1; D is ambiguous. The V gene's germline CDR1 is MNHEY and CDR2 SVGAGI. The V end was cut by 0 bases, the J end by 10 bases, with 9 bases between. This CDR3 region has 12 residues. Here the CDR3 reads CASSYSREGAFF. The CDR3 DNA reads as TGTGCCAGCAGTTACTCCCGGGAGGGAGCTTTCTTT.

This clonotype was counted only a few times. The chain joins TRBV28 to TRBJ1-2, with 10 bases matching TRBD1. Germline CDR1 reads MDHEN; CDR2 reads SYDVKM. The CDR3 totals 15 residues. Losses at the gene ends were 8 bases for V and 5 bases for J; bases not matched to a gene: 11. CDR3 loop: CASDNSGTGAYGYTF. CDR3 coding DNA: TGTGCCAGCGACAATTCCGGGACAGGGGCGTATGGCTACACCTTC.

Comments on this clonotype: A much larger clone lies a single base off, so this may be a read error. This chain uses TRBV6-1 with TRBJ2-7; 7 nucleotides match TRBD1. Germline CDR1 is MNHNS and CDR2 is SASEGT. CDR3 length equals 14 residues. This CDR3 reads CASRRQGRAYGQYF. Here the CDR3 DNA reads TGTGCCAGCCGCAGACAGGGCAGGGCCTACGGGCAGTACTTC.

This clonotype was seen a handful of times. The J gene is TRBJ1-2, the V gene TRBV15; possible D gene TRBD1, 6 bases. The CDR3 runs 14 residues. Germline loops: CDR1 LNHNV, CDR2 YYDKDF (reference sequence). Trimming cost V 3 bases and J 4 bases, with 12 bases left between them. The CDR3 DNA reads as TGTGCCACCAGCAGCGACAGGAGGGGCTATGGCTACACCTTC. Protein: CATSSDRRGYGYTF.

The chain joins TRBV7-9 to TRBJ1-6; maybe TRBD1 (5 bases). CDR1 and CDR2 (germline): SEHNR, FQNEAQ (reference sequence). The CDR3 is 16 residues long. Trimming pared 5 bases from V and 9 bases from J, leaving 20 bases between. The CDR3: CASSAPRLGEGSPLHF. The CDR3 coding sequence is TGTGCCAGCAGCGCCCCCCGACTGGGGGAAGGTTCACCCCTCCACTTT.

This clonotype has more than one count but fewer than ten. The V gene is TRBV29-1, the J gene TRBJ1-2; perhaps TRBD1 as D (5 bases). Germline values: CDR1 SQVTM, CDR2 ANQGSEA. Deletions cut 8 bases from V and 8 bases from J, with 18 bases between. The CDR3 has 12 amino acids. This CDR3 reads CSLGDSEGGYTF. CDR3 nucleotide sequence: TGCAGCCTAGGGGACTCCGAGGGAGGCTACACCTTC.